One T cell receptor (beta chain) is described in this entry. Germline assignment: CDR1 MDHEN and CDR2 SYDVKM. V was shortened by 5 bases and J by 0 bases, with 14 bases between the two germline ends. The CDR3 spans 15 residues. This specimen belongs to a study of blood T cell repertoires in COVID-19. Study-level information: Nucleic acid was either cDNA or gDNA, and it came from T cells, B-cell-depleted T cells, or PBMCs.

Repertoires were generated with immunoSEQ multiplex PCR, while TCRdb's copy carries only in-frame clones and drops some. Of some 180,000 clones listed, roughly 91% were seen once; the top ten hold approximately 5%. The genes are TRBV28 and TRBJ2-7; possible D gene TRBD2, 5 bases. Sequenced: peripheral blood. The origin of this receptor is a man aged 18-30 years with COVID-19, enrolled during active disease. The CDR3 DNA reads as TGTGCCAGCAGTGCGACAAGAGGGTCCTCCTACGAGCAGTACTTC. The encoded protein is CASSATRGSSYEQYF.